This entry lists 19 T cell receptor beta chains sequenced from one sample in a study of control samples from healthy donors and cancer patients (dated by TCRdb to the early 2020s). The protocol used for the library was the immunoSEQ multiplex PCR assay. Entries here come from immuneACCESS through TCRdb and include only in-frame sequences with V and J called. Some clones fail to appear in such tables; in the studies checked, an unresolved V gene covers under half of the shortfall, and the cause of the remainder is unknown. The sample table shows around 99,000 clones, and roughly 89% are seen once. 15% to 20% of the sample rests with the top ten. Sequenced material: blood. Receptors were obtained from a woman aged 45-60 years in good health.

This clone was counted only a few times. The rearrangement joins TRBV6-5 to TRBJ2-7; 7 positions match TRBD2. CDR1 MNHEY and CDR2 SVGAGI come from the germline V gene. This CDR3 has 14 residues. Trimming cost V 4 bases and J 4 bases; bases outside gene matches: 7. The DNA of the CDR3 is TGTGCCAGCAGTTCACGCCCTAGCGGTTACGAGCAGTACGTC. Translation gives CASSSRPSGYEQYV.

The chain combines TRBV27 with TRBJ2-1; 9 bases agree with TRBD2. J gave up 8 bases and V 5 bases, and 7 bases lay outside the gene matches. Germline loops: CDR1 MNHEY, CDR2 SMNVEV (reference sequence). The CDR3 consists of 14 residues. The CDR3 spells CASSVVAGDYEQFF. As DNA, the CDR3 is TGTGCCAGCAGTGTGGTAGCGGGAGACTATGAGCAGTTCTTC.

V is TRBV6-5 and J is TRBJ2-3; D is unresolved. Germline V lookup: CDR1 MNHEY, CDR2 SVGAGI. V shed 5 bases and J shed 6 bases, with 9 bases lying between them. CDR3 length: 12 residues. The CDR3 coding sequence is TGTGCCAGCAGTATGGGTCACGATACGCAGTATTTT. This encodes CASSMGHDTQYF.

This clone turned up a few times. This chain connects TRBV10-1 to TRBJ2-3, with D unclear. The CDR3 loop spans 13 amino acids. V was shortened by 2 bases and J by 11 bases, with 14 bases between the two germline ends. Germline-derived CDR1 and CDR2 are WNHNN and SYGVQD (reference sequence). CDR3 DNA sequence: TGCGCCAGCAGTGAGGTTCCCGCAAGAGAGCAGTATTTT. Protein sequence: CASSEVPAREQYF.

For this clone: The junction shows a germline mismatch at one end, possibly a read error. The chain uses TRBV2 and TRBJ2-3; the D is unclear. The CDR3 contains 12 residues. The germline V gene encodes CDR1 SNHLY and CDR2 FYNNEI. CDR3 DNA sequence: TGTGCCAGCACCGCTCAGTTTGATACGCGGTATTTT. It codes for CASTAQFDTRYF. The variable domain in full, with the rest retrieved from reference TRBV2 and TRBJ2-3, is EPEVTQTPSHQVTQMGQEVILRCVPISNHLYFYWYRQILGQKVEFLVSFYNNEISEKSEIFDDQFSVERPDGSNFTLKIRSTKLEDSAMYFCASTAQFDTRYFGPGTRLTVL.

V is TRBV18 and J is TRBJ2-1, with TRBD1 matching 10 bases. Germline trimming cut 0 bases from V and 6 bases from J; bases unmatched to any gene: 2. This CDR3 has 15 amino acids. Germline CDR1 and CDR2: KGHSH and LQKENI. The CDR3 nucleotides are TGTGCCAGCTCACCACCGGGACAGGGGTTCAATGAGCAGTTCTTC. This encodes CASSPPGQGFNEQFF.

V usage is TRBV5-1 and J usage is TRBJ2-7; D not certain. From germline, CDR1 is SGHRS and CDR2 YFSETQ. This CDR3 contains 14 residues. Trimming removed 4 bases from V and 4 bases from J, with 15 bases in between. CDR3: CASSVDGPGYEQYF. The CDR3 bases are TGCGCCAGCAGCGTGGACGGCCCCGGGTACGAGCAGTACTTC.

The chain is built from TRBV6-4 and TRBJ2-4; D not certain. This CDR3 comprises 13 residues. Trimming took off 5 bases at V and 8 bases at J, with 13 bases between the two ends. CDR1 and CDR2 from the germline V gene are MRHNA and SNTAGT. CDR3: CASSPFPGDIQYF. The CDR3 DNA is TGTGCCAGCAGTCCATTCCCTGGGGACATTCAGTACTTC.

This CDR3 is CASSVGPQETQYF. In DNA form, the CDR3 reads TGTGCCAGCAGTGTGGGACCTCAAGAGACCCAGTACTTC. V and J are TRBV6-4 and TRBJ2-5; D assignment may be TRBD1 or TRBD2 (5 bases each). Germline V CDR1 and CDR2: MRHNA, SNTAGT. V lost 4 bases to trimming and J lost 2 bases, with 8 bases between them. The CDR3 extends over 13 amino acids.

The CDR3: CASSISSWGTDTQYF. In nucleotides, the CDR3 is TGTGCCAGTAGTATTTCTTCATGGGGCACAGATACGCAGTATTTT. This chain uses TRBV19 with TRBJ2-3; no clear D gene. Trimming left V 3 bases short and J 1 base short, with 11 bases between. The CDR3 is made up of 15 amino acids. Germline V lookup: CDR1 LNHDA, CDR2 SQIVND (reference sequence).

The chain employs TRBV5-1 and TRBJ1-2, with unresolved D. The CDR3 sequence is 15 residues long. Trimming stripped 1 base from V and 4 bases from J, with 14 bases between. Germline loops: CDR1 SGHRS, CDR2 YFSETQ. The CDR3 DNA follows: TGCGCCAGCAGCTTGACTGACGGTCTGGGCTATGGCTACACCTTC. The encoded protein is CASSLTDGLGYGYTF.

This clone came up once. The genes are TRBV21-1 and TRBJ2-2. TRBV21-1 is a pseudogene locus. This CDR3 comprises 14 residues. The CDR3 nucleotides are TGTGCCAGCAGAGGATCGTGGTTGTCCGGGGAGCTGTTTTTT. As protein: CASRGSWLSGELFF.

This chain connects TRBV4-2 to TRBJ2-1; 9 bases agree with TRBD2. Losses at the gene ends were 4 bases for V and 2 bases for J; bases not matched to a gene: 3. The CDR3 consists of 15 residues. Germline CDR1 reads LGHNA; CDR2 reads YNFKEQ. In nucleotides, the CDR3 is TGTGCCAGCAGCCTTTTAGCGGGGGCCTACAATGAGCAGTTCTTC. Protein sequence: CASSLLAGAYNEQFF.

CDR3 amino acids: CASSFQWRTSGKRDTQYF. CDR3 in DNA: TGTGCCAGCAGCTTCCAATGGAGGACTAGCGGAAAACGAGATACGCAGTATTTT. The rearrangement links TRBV7-3 to TRBJ2-3, with TRBD2 matching over 10 bases. The CDR3 extends over 18 amino acids. Germline V gene data show CDR1 as SGHTA and CDR2 as FQGTGA. The V and J ends lost 3 bases and 5 bases, in that order; junction bases with no gene match: 14.

The chain recombines TRBV6-5 with TRBJ2-3; a possible D gene is TRBD1 (6 bases). Germline values: CDR1 MNHEY, CDR2 SVGAGI. This CDR3 is built from 15 residues. Trimming took off 3 bases at V and 6 bases at J, with 16 bases between the two ends. CDR3 coding DNA: TGTGCCAGCAGTTATAGTGGGCTGAGGGGGGATACGCAGTATTTT. Amino acid sequence: CASSYSGLRGDTQYF.

V and J are TRBV25-1 and TRBJ1-1; D ambiguous. The V end lost 3 bases, the J end lost 8 bases, and 13 bases lay between the germline ends. The CDR3 loop spans 13 amino acids. The germline V gene encodes CDR1 MGHDK and CDR2 SYGVNS. In DNA form, the CDR3 reads TGTGCCAGCAGTGACATAAGGTCCACCGAAGCTTTCTTT. Its translation: CASSDIRSTEAFF.

The chain recombines TRBV7-2 with TRBJ1-1, with no clear D. V gave up 3 bases and J gave up 1 base, with 9 bases separating them. This CDR3 comprises 14 residues. Germline CDR1 SGHTA, CDR2 FQGNSA. CDR3 DNA: TGTGCCAGCAGCTTCGGTGGTGCGAACACTGAAGCTTTCTTT. The encoded protein is CASSFGGANTEAFF.

V gene TRBV7-9 combines with J gene TRBJ1-5, with 10 bases identical to TRBD1. Germline V CDR1 and CDR2: SEHNR, FQNEAQ (reference sequence). V lost 8 bases and J lost 1; bases outside the gene matches: 5. The CDR3 runs 15 residues. The CDR3 spells CASSPDRGSNQPQHF. For the CDR3, the DNA is TGTGCCAGCTCACCGGACAGGGGGAGCAATCAGCCCCAGCATTTT.

The gene calls are TRBV4-1 and TRBJ2-7; D is uncertain. Trimming cost V 7 bases and J 6 bases, with 16 bases left between them. CDR1 MGHRA and CDR2 YSYEKL come from the germline V gene. The CDR3 spans 13 residues. CDR3 nucleotides: TGCGCCAGCAACCAGTCTTACGGCTTCGAGCAGTACGTC. Encoded protein: CASNQSYGFEQYV.